The 18 T cell receptor beta chains presented below share a single source sample, sequenced in a study of blood T cell repertoires in COVID-19. Some clones are missing from TCRdb's copy, which holds only in-frame ones; the method was immunoSEQ multiplex PCR. The sample lists roughly 190,000 clones; 70% to 90% were seen once. Sequencing was done on a sample of PBMCs or T cells enriched from blood (not recorded which). The origin of the receptors is a woman between 40 and 55 years old in a cohort exposed to, infected with or recovered from COVID-19 (not recorded which).

This clone was observed a handful of times. The junction departs from germline at one end; a sequencing error may be responsible. DNA of the CDR3: TGCGCCAGCAGTTTGGGACAGGGGGAATCGAATGAGCAGTTCTTC. It specifies CASSLGQGESNEQFF. V is TRBV5-1 and J is TRBJ2-1, with TRBD1 matching 11 bases. CDR1 is SGHRS, CDR2 YFSETQ, per germline. This CDR3 has 15 residues.

J is TRBJ1-2 and V is TRBV11-3, with unresolved D. The CDR3 length is 15 residues. Trimming removed 6 bases from V and 2 bases from J, with 16 bases in between. The germline CDR1 and CDR2 sequences are SGHNT and YENEEA. CDR3 in DNA: TGTGCCAGCAGGCAAAATGGACTGAAGAACTATGGCTACACCTTC. It yields the protein CASRQNGLKNYGYTF. Together with reference TRBV11-3 and TRBJ1-2, the CDR3 gives the full variable domain: EAGVVQSPRYKIIEKKQPVAFWCNPISGHNTLYWYLQNLGQGPELLIRYENEEAVDDSQLPKDRFSAERLKGVDSTLKIQPAELGDSAVYLCASRQNGLKNYGYTFGSGTRLTVV.

V and J are TRBV30 and TRBJ1-1; 8 bases match TRBD1. J lost 5 bases, V lost 3 bases, and 5 bases had no gene match. Per germline, CDR1 GTSNPN and CDR2 SVGIG (reference sequence). This CDR3 spans 13 amino acids. The CDR3 is CAWRGDRGTEAFF. CDR3 in DNA: TGTGCCTGGAGAGGAGACAGGGGTACTGAAGCTTTCTTT.

V and J are TRBV6-6 and TRBJ2-7, with D possibly matching TRBD1 (6 bases). Germline V gene data show CDR1 as MNHNY and CDR2 as SVGAGI (reference sequence). Trimming shortened V by 6 bases and J by 6 bases, and 18 bases separated the two germline ends. CDR3 length equals 14 residues. Here the CDR3 DNA reads TGTGCCAGCAGCCGACAGGTGGAGAGCGGCGAGCAGTACTTC. It translates to CASSRQVESGEQYF.

V usage is TRBV9 and J usage is TRBJ2-2; D unresolved. Germline-derived CDR1 and CDR2 are SGDLS and YYNGEE. The CDR3 runs 16 residues. Trimming removed 0 bases from V and 0 bases from J, with 9 bases in between. This CDR3 is CASSVVHVPNTGELFF. CDR3 DNA: TGTGCCAGCAGCGTAGTACATGTTCCGAACACCGGGGAGCTGTTTTTT.

This chain connects TRBV15 to TRBJ2-6; the D gene is possibly TRBD1 (6 bases). Deletions cut 0 bases from V and 2 bases from J, with 14 bases between. The CDR3 is 18 residues long. Germline-derived CDR1 and CDR2 are LNHNV and YYDKDF (reference sequence). The CDR3 region has the DNA TGTGCCACCAGCAGAGATGGGGGACACCGGCCTGGGGCCAACGTCCTGACTTTC. Its protein product is CATSRDGGHRPGANVLTF.

The chain uses TRBV28 and TRBJ2-1; TRBD2 matches at 10 bases. The germline CDR1 and CDR2 sequences are MDHEN and SYDVKM. CDR3 size: 15 residues. V gave up 4 bases and J gave up 3 bases; unmatched junction bases: 3. CDR3 sequence reads: CASSWASGSYNEQFF. DNA for the CDR3: TGTGCCAGCAGTTGGGCTAGCGGGAGCTACAATGAGCAGTTCTTC.

The chain couples TRBV9 to TRBJ2-2, with TRBD1 matching 7 bases. V lost 7 bases to trimming and J lost 9 bases; unmatched junction nucleotides: 3. The CDR3 loop spans 11 amino acids. CDR1 is SGDLS, CDR2 YYNGEE, per germline. CDR3 DNA sequence: TGTGCCAGCGGCAGGGGGTGGGAGCTGTTTTTT. Translation: CASGRGWELFF.

There are a few counts of this clone. The chain uses TRBV27 and TRBJ1-6; a weak D match, TRBD1 (6 bases). The length of the CDR3 is 16 residues. The V and J ends lost 6 bases and 0 bases respectively, with 12 bases between them. In germline, CDR1 is MNHEY, CDR2 SMNVEV (reference sequence). CDR3 nucleotides: TGTGCCAGCAGCGTCAGGGGAAGCTCCTATAATTCACCCCTCCACTTT. As protein: CASSVRGSSYNSPLHF.

The chain couples TRBV28 to TRBJ2-5, with D unclear. The CDR3 has 15 amino acids. The germline V gene encodes CDR1 MDHEN and CDR2 SYDVKM. Trimming cost V 5 bases and J 4 bases, with 17 bases left between them. CDR3 sequence reads: CASSPPVLMAETQYF. In DNA, the CDR3 is TGTGCCAGCAGTCCCCCAGTCCTTATGGCAGAGACCCAGTACTTC.

V gene TRBV18 combines with J gene TRBJ1-1, with TRBD1 matching 9 bases. CDR3 length equals 16 residues. J was trimmed by 5 bases and V by 2 bases; bases with no gene match: 9. Germline lookup yields CDR1 KGHSH and CDR2 LQKENI. The CDR3 spells CASSPTGTGPGTEAFF. CDR3 nucleotides: TGTGCCAGCTCACCAACCGGGACAGGGCCCGGTACTGAAGCTTTCTTT.

The rearrangement uses TRBV7-9 and TRBJ1-3; the D gene is possibly TRBD1 (5 bases). This CDR3 spans 17 amino acids. V lost 4 bases and J lost 10, with 26 bases in between. Germline V gene data show CDR1 as SEHNR and CDR2 as FQNEAQ (reference sequence). The CDR3 loop is CASSSGGGVGLPRTIYF. CDR3 nucleotide sequence: TGTGCCAGCAGCTCGGGGGGTGGTGTCGGACTGCCAAGGACCATATATTTT.

The CDR3 nucleotides read TGTGCCAGCACCTACGCGCCAGGGGGTTCAGATGGCTACACCTTC. Translated: CASTYAPGGSDGYTF. The chain has TRBV6-5 and TRBJ1-2, with 7 positions matching TRBD1. This CDR3 region has 15 residues. V trimming: 7 bases; J trimming: 6 bases; junction bases outside the gene matches: 14. Germline V gene data show CDR1 as MNHEY and CDR2 as SVGAGI.

The chain couples TRBV18 to TRBJ1-4; 8 bases agree with TRBD1. The CDR3 runs 16 residues. V was clipped by 5 bases and J by 0 bases; unmatched bases: 5. Germline CDR1 KGHSH, CDR2 LQKENI. The chain's CDR3 is CASSRDRFSTNEKLFF. The DNA of the CDR3 is TGTGCCAGCTCAAGGGACAGGTTTTCAACTAATGAAAAACTGTTTTTT. The entire variable domain, with the rest obtained from reference TRBV18 and TRBJ1-4, is as follows: NAGVMQNPRHLVRRRGQEARLRCSPMKGHSHVYWYRQLPEEGLKFMVYLQKENIIDESGMPKERFSAEFPKEGPSILRIQQVVRGDSAAYFCASSRDRFSTNEKLFFGSGTQLSVL.

The chain links TRBV19 to TRBJ1-4; D ambiguous. With 3 bases removed from V and 1 base from J, the gap between germline ends came to 12 bases. Germline V gene lookup returns CDR1 LNHDA and CDR2 SQIVND (reference sequence). This CDR3 contains 16 residues. The CDR3 loop reads CASSIWPPRTNEKLFF. CDR3 in DNA: TGTGCCAGTAGTATTTGGCCCCCCAGAACTAATGAAAAACTGTTTTTT.

This clone was observed a single time. The chain joins TRBV11-2 to TRBJ2-1, with D possibly TRBD2 on 6 matching bases. V was clipped by 2 bases and J by 0 bases, with 17 bases between them. The length of the CDR3 is 18 residues. Germline CDR1 is SGHAT and CDR2 is FQNNGV. In DNA, the CDR3 is TGTGCCAGCAGCTTATACGGGAGAACTCCCCTCTCCTACAATGAGCAGTTCTTC. It yields the protein CASSLYGRTPLSYNEQFF.

The V and J genes are TRBV5-1 and TRBJ1-2, with unresolved D. The ends were cut back, 4 bases at V and 9 bases at J, with 13 bases in the middle. The CDR3 has 12 amino acids. The V gene's germline CDR1 is SGHRS and CDR2 YFSETQ. The CDR3 region has the DNA TGCGCCAGCAGCCCTGCCGGTAAGAGCTACACCTTC. Translation gives CASSPAGKSYTF.

The rearrangement uses TRBV4-1 and TRBJ1-1; D remains unclear. V was cut by 0 bases and J by 4 bases, with 15 bases left in between. Germline assignment: CDR1 MGHRA and CDR2 YSYEKL. This CDR3 is 16 amino acids long. CDR3 amino acids: CASSQEPNNRGTEAFF. The CDR3 DNA follows: TGCGCCAGCAGCCAAGAGCCGAACAACCGAGGCACTGAAGCTTTCTTT.